Only a few counts were recorded for the clone carrying this TCR beta chain. Its antigen remains unidentified. The sort gate was single viable CD3+CD4+CD8-CD45RO+ cells for memory CD4+ T cells. CMV serostatus came from serum IgG against pp150, pp28, p38, p52. The sample originates from a study of memory CD4+ T cells and cytomegalovirus serostatus. Study in general: Of the healthy Belgian adults, 9 or 10 were CMV seropositive and 20 to 30 seronegative.

The data were produced by immunoSEQ multiplex PCR, yet TCRdb's version contains in-frame clones alone and is incomplete. This sample has around 25,000 clones, with about 76% found just once. Study-wide points: Suggested: most of the CMV-linked TCR signature lies in CD4+ memory cells. Each of 55 to 80 CMV-associated TCRbeta sequences occurred in one to five individuals.

Germline values: CDR1 PRHDT, CDR2 FYEKMQ (reference sequence). This CDR3 spans 15 amino acids. Trimming cost V 5 bases and J 3 bases; bases outside gene matches: 7. Sequencing was carried out using memory CD4+ T cells from blood. The chain has TRBV13 and TRBJ2-5, with TRBD1 matching 9 bases. This TCR came from an adult in good health and CMV-seronegative. CDR3 nucleotides: TGTGCCAGCAGCATAACCGGGACAGGGAAAGAGACCCAGTACTTC. It yields the protein CASSITGTGKETQYF.